Sequencing of this TCR beta chain was carried out in a study of graft-versus-host responses after intestinal transplantation. Study information: All of the recipients had induction that used anti-thymocyte globulin, then tacrolimus and steroids for around three years. Study-wide findings and caveats: An association linked early post-transplant HvG declines with peak circulating GvH clone levels. GvH clonotypes were identified within recipient marrow, with a subset emerging first in ileum or blood.

In regard to this clone: Its antigen remains unknown.

This CDR3 contains 15 residues. Per germline, CDR1 MDHEN and CDR2 SYDVKM. V was shortened by 3 bases and J by 2 bases, with 11 bases between the two germline ends. TCRdb's copy holds only in-frame clones and misses some; the assay was immunoSEQ multiplex PCR. The data show tens of thousands of clones, approximately 94% seen once. The V gene is TRBV28, the J gene TRBJ2-1; no definite D call. The sequence was collected from a human donor who was the organ donor for an intestinal transplant. The sequencing here drew on unstimulated CD4+ T cells sorted from spleen or lymph node cells, taken before transplant. The CDR3 nucleotides read TGTGCCAGCAGTTTTGCAGGTCCCACCTACAATGAGCAGTTCTTC. This encodes CASSFAGPTYNEQFF. The complete variable domain, with remaining parts taken from reference TRBV28 and TRBJ2-1, reads DVKVTQSSRYLVKRTGEKVFLECVQDMDHENMFWYRQDPGLGLRLIYFSYDVKMKEKGDIPEGYSVSREKKERFSLILESASTNQTSMYLCASSFAGPTYNEQFFGPGTRLTVL.